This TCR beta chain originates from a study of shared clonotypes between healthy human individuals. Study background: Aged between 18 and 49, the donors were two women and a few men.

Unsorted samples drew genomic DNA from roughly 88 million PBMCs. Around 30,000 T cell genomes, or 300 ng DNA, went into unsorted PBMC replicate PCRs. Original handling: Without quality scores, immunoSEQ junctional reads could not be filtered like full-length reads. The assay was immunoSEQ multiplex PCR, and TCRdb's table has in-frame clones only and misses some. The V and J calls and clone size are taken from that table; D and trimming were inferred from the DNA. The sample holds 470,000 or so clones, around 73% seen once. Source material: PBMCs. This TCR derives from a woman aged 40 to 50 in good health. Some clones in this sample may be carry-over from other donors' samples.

CDR3 protein: CASGWIPRGTSGANNEQFF. The DNA of the CDR3 is TGTGCTAGTGGTTGGATACCCAGAGGGACTAGCGGGGCCAACAATGAGCAGTTCTTC. The chain links TRBV12-5 to TRBJ2-1; 13 nucleotides agree with TRBD2. In germline, CDR1 is LGHNT, CDR2 FRNRAP. CDR3 length: 19 amino acids. Trimming took 4 bases from V and 5 from J; bases not matched to a gene: 14.